This T cell receptor (beta chain) was sequenced in a study of STAT5B mutations in CD4+ large granular lymphocyte leukemia (dated by TCRdb to between 2021 and 2024). Background on the whole study: Among the healthy controls, the CDR3 'QG' motif was associated with a particular HLA allele. Flow cytometry on FACSCanto II or FACSVerse confirmed that purified fractions exceeded 95% purity among lymphocytes. The study compared the TCRbeta repertoires of patients with CD4+ T-cell large granular lymphocyte leukemia against those of healthy blood donors.

What the work shows at the level of the full study, not this receptor alone: Compared with healthy CD4+ repertoires, CD4-sorted patient repertoires appeared more clonal, and this difference remained even after the putative leukemic clones were removed. Enrichment of TRBV06-family usage was observed among the top patient clones (8/27) relative to healthy controls (2/35). Each patient's main leukemic clonotypes were private, but less than 30% of these clonotypes showed up at low frequency in the non-leukemic repertoires of other patients. Data were not HLA-matched; higher clonality in CD4+ versus CD8+ T-LGLL could reflect the relatively small sample size.

The healthy controls were 35 or so blood donors, and the buffy coats of these donors were supplied by the Finnish Red Cross blood service. All TCR-sequenced material derived from peripheral blood: patient blood samples and healthy donor buffy coats. Peripheral blood mononuclear cells were isolated by Ficoll-Hypaque gradient centrifugation. For the healthy controls, CD4+ cells were obtained from buffy coats by magnetic purification. The Gentra Puregene Cell and Tissue kit was used for genomic DNA extraction, and quantification was performed on a Qubit 2.0 fluorometer. About this clone itself: Which antigen it targets is not known. Base qualities are missing; no much larger clone stands one base away.

Spanning cysteine to phenylalanine, the CDR3 consists of 12 amino acids. The kept DNA is CDR3 alone, 36 bases in frame from the first base. A distance of 4 bases separates the germline ends of V and J, which lose 2 bases and 6 bases respectively. As encoded in the germline V gene, CDR1 is MDHEN while CDR2 is SYDVKM. The immunoSEQ assay at survey resolution was applied to genomic DNA for sequencing of TCRbeta rearrangements. The original methods were these. In the TCR sequencing data, the lowest productive clonotype frequency that could be detected was 2.59 x 10-5. Only productive TCRbeta rearrangements, meaning sequences that were complete and in-frame, were kept for the analyses. The clonality of each sample was calculated as Simpson clonality in the immunoSEQ Analyzer version 3.0. Clones were categorized by frequency as very rare, small, medium, large (1-20%) or hyperexpanded (>20%). OLGA 1.2.3 estimated generation probabilities, VDJtools produced V-gene circos plots, VDJdb was queried for specificities, and GLIPH identified CDR3 motifs. TCRdb carries this immuneACCESS record with in-frame sequences only. Its versions omit some clonotypes, under half of them owing to an unresolved V gene in the studies checked, with the rest unexplained. Clonal size and the V and J genes are those of that table, whereas D and trimming came from the DNA. The sample records tens of thousands of clones, 69% of which are singletons. Together, the top ten hold 2.5% to 3% of the sample.

Sequencing was carried out using CD4+ T cells from blood buffy coats. This clonotype was obtained from a human donor in good health. This sequence uses TRBV28 and TRBJ2-2, with the D gene call left open. The DNA sequence is given as TGTGCCAGCAGTTTAAGGCCCGGGGAGCTGTTTTTT. This gives the protein CASSLRPGELFF.